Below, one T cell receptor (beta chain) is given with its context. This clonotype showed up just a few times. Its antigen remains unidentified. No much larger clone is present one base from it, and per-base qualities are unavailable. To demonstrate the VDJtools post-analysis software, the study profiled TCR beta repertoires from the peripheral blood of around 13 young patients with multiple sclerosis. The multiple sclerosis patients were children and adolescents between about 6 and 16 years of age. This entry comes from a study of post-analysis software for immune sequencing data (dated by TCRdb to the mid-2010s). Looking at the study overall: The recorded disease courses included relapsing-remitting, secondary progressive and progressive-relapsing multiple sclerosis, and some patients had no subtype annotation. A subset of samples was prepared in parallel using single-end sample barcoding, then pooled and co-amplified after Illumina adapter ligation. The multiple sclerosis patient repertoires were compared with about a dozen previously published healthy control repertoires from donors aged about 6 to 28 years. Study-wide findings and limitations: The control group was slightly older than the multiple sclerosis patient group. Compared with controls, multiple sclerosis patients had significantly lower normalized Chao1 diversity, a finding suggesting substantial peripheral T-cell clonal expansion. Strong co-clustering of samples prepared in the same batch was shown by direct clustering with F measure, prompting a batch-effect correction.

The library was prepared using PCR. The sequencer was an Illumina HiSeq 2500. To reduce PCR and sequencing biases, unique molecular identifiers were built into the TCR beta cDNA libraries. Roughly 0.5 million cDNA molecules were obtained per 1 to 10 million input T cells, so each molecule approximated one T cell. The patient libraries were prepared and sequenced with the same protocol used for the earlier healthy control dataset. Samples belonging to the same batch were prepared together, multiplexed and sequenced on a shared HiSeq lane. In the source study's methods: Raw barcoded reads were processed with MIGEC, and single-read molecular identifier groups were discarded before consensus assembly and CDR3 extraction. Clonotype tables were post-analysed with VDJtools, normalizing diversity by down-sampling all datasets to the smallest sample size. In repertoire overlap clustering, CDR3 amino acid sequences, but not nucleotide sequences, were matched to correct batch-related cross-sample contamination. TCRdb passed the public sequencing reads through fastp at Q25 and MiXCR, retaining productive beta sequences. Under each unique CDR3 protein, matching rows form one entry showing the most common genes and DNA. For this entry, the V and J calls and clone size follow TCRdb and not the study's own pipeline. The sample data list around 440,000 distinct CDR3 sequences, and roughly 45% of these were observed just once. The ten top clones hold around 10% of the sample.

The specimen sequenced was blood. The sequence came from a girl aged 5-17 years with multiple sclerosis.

The CDR3: CASRLAGGFYNEQFF. The DNA sequence is given as TGTGCCAGCCGACTAGCGGGAGGTTTCTACAATGAGCAGTTCTTC. Recombination joined TRBV7-3 with TRBJ2-1; TRBD2 lines up with 13 middle nucleotides. V is pruned by 8 bases and J by 3 bases, leaving 4 bases of the junction without a gene match. From its cysteine to its phenylalanine, the CDR3 spans 15 amino acids. Only the CDR3 part of the read is kept: 45 bases, read in frame from the first base. The germline V gene gives CDR1 as SGHTA and CDR2 as FQGTGA.